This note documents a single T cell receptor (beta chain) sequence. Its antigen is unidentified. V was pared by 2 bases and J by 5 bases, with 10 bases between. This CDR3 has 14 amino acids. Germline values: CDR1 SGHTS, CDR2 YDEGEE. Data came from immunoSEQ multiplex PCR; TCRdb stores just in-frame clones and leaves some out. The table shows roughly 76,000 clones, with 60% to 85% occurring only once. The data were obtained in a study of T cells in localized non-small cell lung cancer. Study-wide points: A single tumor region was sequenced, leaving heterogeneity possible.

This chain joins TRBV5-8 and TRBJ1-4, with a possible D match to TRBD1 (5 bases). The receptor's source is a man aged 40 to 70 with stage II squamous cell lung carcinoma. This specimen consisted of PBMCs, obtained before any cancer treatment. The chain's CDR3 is CASSFGAHNEKLFF. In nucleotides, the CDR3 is TGTGCCAGCAGCTTCGGGGCCCACAATGAAAAACTGTTTTTT.